This TCR beta chain was observed in a study of OX40 agonist ivuxolimab in advanced cancers. Study context: Participants could have had prior anti-PD-1, anti-PD-L1 or anti-CTLA-4 therapy, and less than 45% had some.

The CDR3 has 14 amino acids. The V gene end was trimmed by 2 bases and the J gene end by 3 bases; junction bases not matched to a gene: 3. Germline CDR1 and CDR2: MNHEY and SVGAGI. On this clone: What it recognizes is unknown.

Clones were sequenced by immunoSEQ multiplex PCR, and TCRdb holds only the in-frame ones, with some missing. This sample has some 120,000 clones; around 92% occur once, and the top ten carry 0.8% to 1%. Study-level results: Low levels of normalized T-cell clonal expansion also appeared in some nonresponders. On average, CD8+ T cells showed a greater number of expanded clones than CD4+.

Source: CD4+ or CD8+ T cells sorted from blood, taken in a trial of the OX40 agonist ivuxolimab. The TCR comes from an adult with an advanced solid tumor such as melanoma, head and neck, liver or kidney cancer. The V gene is TRBV6-5, the J gene TRBJ2-7, with 8 bases that match TRBD1. Here the CDR3 reads CASSYNDRGYEQYF. The CDR3 nucleotides are TGTGCCAGCAGTTACAACGACAGGGGCTACGAGCAGTACTTC.